The 23 T cell receptor beta chains presented below share a single source sample, sequenced in a study of T-cell reconstitution after alpha-beta-depleted transplantation in children. During its preparation, the TCRbeta library received unique molecular identifiers. MiXCR was run by TCRdb on the PCR reads, yielding one entry per CDR3 protein. Of 300,000 or so distinct CDR3 sequences in the sample, roughly 21% were seen once. This sample comprised PBMCs, mostly from graft donor cells, obtained 180 days after TCRalphabeta/CD19-depleted stem cell transplant. The receptors stem from a male patient under 18 who had a stem cell transplant for acute lymphoblastic leukemia, so the T cells may come from the graft donor.

The chain links TRBV7-7 to TRBJ2-1, with 9 positions matching TRBD2. The CDR3 is made up of 16 amino acids. Germline V lookup: CDR1 SSHAT, CDR2 FNYEAQ (reference sequence). Trimming took 3 bases from V and 4 from J; bases not matched to a gene: 7. The CDR3 region is CASSFESGRPYNEQFF. CDR3 nucleotides: TGTGCCAGCAGCTTCGAGAGCGGGAGGCCTTACAATGAGCAGTTCTTC.

The chain is built from TRBV11-2 and TRBJ2-7, with D possibly matching TRBD2 (5 bases). The CDR3 length is 14 residues. Trimming stripped 4 bases from V and 3 bases from J, with 13 bases between. CDR1 is SGHAT and CDR2 is FQNNGV in the germline V gene. The CDR3 is CASSWGGLFYEQYF. CDR3 coding DNA: TGTGCCAGCAGCTGGGGTGGACTTTTCTACGAGCAGTACTTC.

The chain couples TRBV7-9 to TRBJ2-2, with 8 bases fitting TRBD2. V lost 2 bases, J lost 3 bases, and 8 bases stayed unmatched. The CDR3 length is 17 residues. CDR1 is SEHNR, CDR2 FQNEAQ, per germline (reference sequence). Here the CDR3 reads CASSLYTAGEDTGELFF. CDR3 DNA: TGTGCCAGCAGCTTATATACAGCGGGAGAAGACACCGGGGAGCTGTTTTTT.

This clonotype was detected only a few times. V and J are TRBV20-1 and TRBJ2-5, with D maybe TRBD1 (5 bases). The CDR3 length is 15 residues. Trimming removed 5 bases from V and 5 bases from J, with 21 bases in between. Per the germline V gene, CDR1 is DFQATT and CDR2 is SNEGSKA (reference sequence). In DNA, the CDR3 is TGCAGTGCTGGGGAACAGGTCAAGTCGTGGGAGACCCAGTACTTC. The encoded protein is CSAGEQVKSWETQYF.

This clonotype came up a few times. The chain joins TRBV25-1 to TRBJ1-2; a possible D gene is TRBD1 (5 bases). This CDR3 has 14 amino acids. Germline assignment: CDR1 MGHDK and CDR2 SYGVNS. Trimming pared 5 bases from V and 0 bases from J, leaving 10 bases between. In DNA, the CDR3 is TGTGCCAGCAGTCCAGGGACGCCTAACTATGGCTACACCTTC. Translating gives CASSPGTPNYGYTF.

This clonotype was counted between two and nine times. The chain uses TRBV10-3 and TRBJ2-1, with 10 positions matching TRBD2. Germline loops: CDR1 ENHRY, CDR2 SYGVKD. This CDR3 comprises 13 residues. With V trimmed by 8 bases and J by 3 bases, 1 base remained unmatched. Written as DNA, the CDR3 is TGTGCCATCGGACTAGCGGTCTACAATGAGCAGTTCTTC. It specifies CAIGLAVYNEQFF.

The rearrangement uses TRBV3-1 and TRBJ2-1; a possible D gene is TRBD2 (5 bases). V lost 5 bases and J lost 9, with 8 bases in between. Germline V lookup: CDR1 LGHDT, CDR2 YNNKEL (reference sequence). This CDR3 has 11 residues. The CDR3 reads CASSSGGEQFF. The CDR3 nucleotides are TGTGCCAGCAGCTCAGGAGGTGAGCAGTTCTTC.

This clonotype was seen a few times. The V and J genes are TRBV25-1 and TRBJ2-2; D unresolved. The CDR3 contains 14 residues. Germline V gene data show CDR1 as MGHDK and CDR2 as SYGVNS. V lost 8 bases to trimming and J lost 7 bases, with 17 bases between them. The CDR3 reads CASRRVGADGELFF. DNA for the CDR3: TGTGCCAGCCGCCGGGTGGGCGCGGACGGGGAGCTGTTTTTT.

This sequence joins TRBV20-1 and TRBJ2-7; 7 positions match TRBD2. The V and J ends lost 1 base and 6 bases, in that order; junction bases with no gene match: 12. The germline V gene has CDR1 DFQATT and CDR2 SNEGSKA (reference sequence). This CDR3 has 15 residues. The CDR3 DNA reads TGCAGTGCTAGAGCGGGAGGATATGGACCGGGCGAGCAGTACTTC. Protein product: CSARAGGYGPGEQYF.

The V call is TRBV5-1, the J call TRBJ2-3, with 8 bases fitting TRBD2. The V segment lost 2 bases and the J segment 7 bases; nucleotides outside the gene matches: 12. Per the germline V gene, CDR1 is SGHRS and CDR2 is YFSETQ. This CDR3 comprises 16 residues. The CDR3 sequence is CASSFSPGLVGNTQYF. The CDR3 DNA follows: TGCGCCAGCAGCTTTAGTCCGGGACTAGTGGGAAATACGCAGTATTTT.

By proportion, this clonotype is medium-sized. The chain links TRBV19 to TRBJ2-1; unclear D gene. V was pared by 0 bases and J by 3 bases, with 9 bases between. Germline V CDR1 and CDR2: LNHDA, SQIVND (reference sequence). The CDR3 has 15 residues. The CDR3 reads CASSIDGGDYNEQFF. The DNA for the CDR3 is TGTGCCAGTAGTATAGATGGTGGGGACTACAATGAGCAGTTCTTC.

The chain carries TRBV4-1 and TRBJ2-7, with D unresolved. Germline V CDR1 and CDR2: MGHRA, YSYEKL. With 0 bases removed from V and 2 bases from J, the gap between germline ends came to 2 bases. The CDR3 has 12 residues. The CDR3 here is CASSQDTYEQYF. The CDR3, as DNA: TGCGCCAGCAGCCAAGACACCTACGAGCAGTACTTC.

The gene calls are TRBV29-1 and TRBJ2-1, with D tentatively TRBD1 or TRBD2 (5 bases each). V was trimmed by 4 bases and J by 4 bases, leaving 14 bases between them. This CDR3 has 14 amino acids. Germline lookup yields CDR1 SQVTM and CDR2 ANQGSEA. For the CDR3, the DNA is TGCAGCGTTGGTAGGGGACGGCCTTACAATGAGCAGTTCTTC. Protein sequence: CSVGRGRPYNEQFF.

The chain carries TRBV6-1 and TRBJ2-2, with 13 bases lining up with TRBD2. In germline, CDR1 is MNHNS, CDR2 SASEGT. CDR3 size: 15 residues. With V trimmed by 4 bases and J by 5 bases, 1 base remained unmatched. In nucleotides, the CDR3 is TGTGCCAGCAGTGCGACTAGCGGGAGGACCGGGGAGCTGTTTTTT. Translation gives CASSATSGRTGELFF.

This sequence joins TRBV12-3 or TRBV12-4 and TRBJ1-5; 10 nucleotides match TRBD1. This CDR3 is 17 amino acids long. V shed 7 bases, J shed 0 bases, and the junction held 9 bases outside the gene matches. The CDR3 is CASTQGTGALSNQPQHF. In DNA form, the CDR3 reads TGTGCCAGCACCCAAGGGACAGGGGCCCTTAGCAATCAGCCCCAGCATTTT.

This chain uses TRBV5-1 with TRBJ2-5; 7 bases are a match to TRBD2. V gave up 4 bases and J gave up 3 bases; unmatched junction bases: 6. CDR3 length equals 14 residues. Germline V gene sequence: CDR1 SGHRS, CDR2 YFSETQ. This chain's CDR3 is CASSVVTSKETQYF. DNA for the CDR3: TGCGCCAGCAGCGTAGTGACTAGCAAAGAGACCCAGTACTTC.

The rearrangement joins TRBV20-1 to TRBJ2-5; D perhaps matches TRBD1 (6 bases). The CDR3 loop spans 15 amino acids. V was pared by 0 bases and J by 6 bases, with 17 bases between. CDR1 is DFQATT and CDR2 is SNEGSKA in the germline V gene (reference sequence). CDR3 amino acids: CSARDARTASKTQYF. DNA of the CDR3: TGCAGTGCTAGAGACGCCCGGACAGCCTCGAAGACCCAGTACTTC.

This clonotype came up a few times. The chain is built from TRBV20-1 and TRBJ2-5; the match to TRBD2 covers 12 bases. V gave up 3 bases and J gave up 3 bases; unmatched junction bases: 8. CDR3 length: 16 residues. Germline CDR1 is DFQATT and CDR2 is SNEGSKA (reference sequence). The CDR3 nucleotides read TGCAGTGCTAGTCGGCTCGCTAGCGGGAGGGAAGAGACCCAGTACTTC. Translating gives CSASRLASGREETQYF.

The chain uses TRBV7-3 and TRBJ2-1; 7 nucleotides agree with TRBD1. With 4 bases clipped from V and 7 bases from J, the junction kept 10 bases outside the gene matches. The germline V gene encodes CDR1 SGHTA and CDR2 FQGTGA. The CDR3 spans 15 residues. CDR3 loop: CASSSTGLHGNEQFF. Here the CDR3 DNA reads TGTGCCAGCAGCTCGACAGGGCTACACGGGAATGAGCAGTTCTTC.

This clonotype was seen ten or more times. The J gene is TRBJ1-2, the V gene TRBV5-5; 11 nucleotides line up with TRBD1. V shed 0 bases, J shed 4 bases, and the junction held 8 bases outside the gene matches. Germline CDR1 reads SGHKS; CDR2 reads YYEKEE (reference sequence). The CDR3 runs to 17 residues. The CDR3 loop reads CASSLEWTGGGGYGYTF. The DNA of the CDR3 is TGTGCCAGCAGCTTGGAGTGGACAGGGGGCGGTGGCTATGGCTACACCTTC. Full variable domain (outside the CDR3, taken from reference TRBV5-5 and TRBJ1-2): DAGVTQSPTHLIKTRGQQVTLRCSPISGHKSVSWYQQVLGQGPQFIFQYYEKEERGRGNFPDRFSARQFPNYSSELNVNALLLGDSALYLCASSLEWTGGGGYGYTFGSGTRLTVV.

The chain links TRBV15 to TRBJ2-5; TRBD1 might be the D (6 bases). The germline V gene encodes CDR1 LNHNV and CDR2 YYDKDF (reference sequence). With 5 bases removed from V and 3 bases from J, the gap between germline ends came to 10 bases. This CDR3 has 13 amino acids. The CDR3 DNA follows: TGTGCCACCAGCGGCGGACAGAAAGAGACCCAGTACTTC. It is translated as CATSGGQKETQYF.

V gene TRBV15 combines with J gene TRBJ2-2, with D maybe TRBD1 (6 bases). Germline CDR1 and CDR2: LNHNV and YYDKDF (reference sequence). V lost 1 base and J 0 bases, leaving 6 bases between the germline ends. CDR3 size: 15 residues. The CDR3 sequence: CATSRGQANTGELFF. CDR3 nucleotides: TGTGCCACCAGCAGAGGACAGGCGAACACCGGGGAGCTGTTTTTT.

The J gene is TRBJ2-7, the V gene TRBV4-1; D remains unclear. The CDR3 has 13 amino acids. The ends were cut back, 1 base at V and 3 bases at J, with 7 bases in the middle. The germline V gene encodes CDR1 MGHRA and CDR2 YSYEKL. The CDR3 region is CASSQASHYEQYF. The CDR3 bases are TGCGCCAGCAGCCAAGCGTCCCACTACGAGCAGTACTTC.